The clone carrying this T cell receptor beta chain has more than one count but fewer than ten. Its target is not known. This sample is drawn from a study of T cells in Graves' hyperthyroidism and ophthalmopathy. Background on the study: The initial diagnosis was the point when peripheral blood was collected, ahead of any treatment. Points from the study as a whole: Ophthalmopathy was model-predicted a median roughly 6.3 months pre-onset.

CDR1 MGHRA and CDR2 YSYEKL come from the germline V gene. V shed 4 bases, J shed 7 bases, and the junction held 13 bases outside the gene matches. CDR3 length: 16 residues. From RNA transcripts, TCR beta CDR3 regions were amplified. The HTBI set primed first-round TCR CDR3 RT-PCR. Using its own MiXCR run on the multiplex PCR reads, TCRdb lists one record per CDR3 protein. The sample has approximately 560,000 distinct CDR3 sequences; approximately 14% are singletons. It was considered stable Graves' hyperthyroidism when ophthalmopathy did not progress within 18 months. Fresh peripheral blood, less than 11 ml of it, supplied the PBMCs.

The gene calls are TRBV4-1 and TRBJ1-1; 9 bases agree with TRBD1. Sequencing used blood. This receptor was obtained from a woman aged 30 to 39 with Graves' hyperthyroidism. The CDR3 DNA sequence: TGCGCCAGCAGCCGGTTTCCCGGGACAGGGAATGTTGAAGCTTTCTTT. Translation gives CASSRFPGTGNVEAFF.